This TCR beta chain was recorded in a study of T-cell memory formation after mild COVID-19. Turning to the study itself: There were largely donor-specific TCR clusters. Findings and caveats of the study: Clones that contracted from day 15 to 85 had balanced CD4/CD8; later expanders were CD4+ biased. That cross-reactive memory joined was suggested by some responding clones appearing in pre-infection memory.

The CDR3 is 14 residues long. V dropped 5 bases and J dropped 5 bases, with 15 bases sitting between them. The germline CDR1 and CDR2 sequences are SGHTA and FQGTGA. TCRdb ran MiXCR on the 5' RACE reads and lists one entry per CDR3 protein. The sample carries 200,000 to 250,000 distinct CDR3 sequences, 8% to 10% recorded once. This clonotype was picked up many times. The antigen is unknown. The receptor's source is a man aged 18 to 30 who had mild COVID-19 (a few samples of this study predate the infection). Cell type and time point are not known. V gene TRBV7-3 combines with J gene TRBJ2-5, with a possible D match to TRBD2 (5 bases). The specimen sequenced was PBMCs or a T cell subset sorted from them (not recorded which). This chain's CDR3 is CASSLHPTGETQYF. The CDR3 nucleotides are TGTGCCAGCAGCCTCCACCCAACGGGGGAGACCCAGTACTTC.